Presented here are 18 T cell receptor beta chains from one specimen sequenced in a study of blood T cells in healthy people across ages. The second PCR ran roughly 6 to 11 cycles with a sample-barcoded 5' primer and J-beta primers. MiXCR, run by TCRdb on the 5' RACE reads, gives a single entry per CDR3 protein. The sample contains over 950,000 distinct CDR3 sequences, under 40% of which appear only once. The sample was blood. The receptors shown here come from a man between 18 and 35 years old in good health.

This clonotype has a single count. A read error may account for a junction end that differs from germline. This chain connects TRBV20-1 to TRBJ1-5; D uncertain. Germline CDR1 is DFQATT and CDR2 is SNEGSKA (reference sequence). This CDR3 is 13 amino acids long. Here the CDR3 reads CSPRVTSTRPQHF. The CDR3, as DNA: TGCAGTCCTAGAGTCACGAGCACTCGGCCCCAGCATTTT.

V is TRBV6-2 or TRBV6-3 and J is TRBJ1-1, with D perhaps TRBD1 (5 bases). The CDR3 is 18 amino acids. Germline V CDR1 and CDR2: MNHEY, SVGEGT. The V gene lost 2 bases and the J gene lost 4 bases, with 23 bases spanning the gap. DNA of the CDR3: TGTGCCAGCAGTTACGGGCCAGAGACGGGAGGAAGGGGCACTGAAGCTTTCTTT. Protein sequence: CASSYGPETGGRGTEAFF.

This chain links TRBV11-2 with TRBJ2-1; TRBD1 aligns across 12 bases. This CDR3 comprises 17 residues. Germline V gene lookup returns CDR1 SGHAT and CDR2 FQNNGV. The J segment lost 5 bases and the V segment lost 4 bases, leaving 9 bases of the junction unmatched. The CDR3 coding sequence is TGTGCCAGCAGCTGGCAGGGACAGGGGGCTATTAACAATGAGCAGTTCTTC. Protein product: CASSWQGQGAINNEQFF.

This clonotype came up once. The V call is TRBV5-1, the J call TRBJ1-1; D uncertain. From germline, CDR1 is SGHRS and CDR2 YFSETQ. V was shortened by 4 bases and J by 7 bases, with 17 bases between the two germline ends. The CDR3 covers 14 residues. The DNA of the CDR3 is TGCGCCAGCAGCCCAGGTACGGGGTCGGGTGAAGCTTTCTTT. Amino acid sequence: CASSPGTGSGEAFF. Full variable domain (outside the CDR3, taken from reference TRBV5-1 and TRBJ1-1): KAGVTQTPRYLIKTRGQQVTLSCSPISGHRSVSWYQQTPGQGLQFLFEYFSETQRNKGNFPGRFSGRQFSNSRSEMNVSTLELGDSALYLCASSPGTGSGEAFFGQGTRLTVV.

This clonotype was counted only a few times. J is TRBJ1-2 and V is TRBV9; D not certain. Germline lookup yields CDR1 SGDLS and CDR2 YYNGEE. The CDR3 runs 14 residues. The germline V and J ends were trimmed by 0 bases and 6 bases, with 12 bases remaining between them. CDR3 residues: CASSVVRSEDGYTF. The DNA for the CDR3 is TGTGCCAGCAGCGTAGTTCGCTCCGAGGATGGCTACACCTTC.

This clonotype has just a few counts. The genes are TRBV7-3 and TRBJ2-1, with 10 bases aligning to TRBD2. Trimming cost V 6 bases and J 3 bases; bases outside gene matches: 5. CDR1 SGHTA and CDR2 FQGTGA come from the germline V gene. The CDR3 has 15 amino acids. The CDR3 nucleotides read TGTGCCAGCAGGTCTAGCGGGGGCCTCTACAATGAGCAGTTCTTC. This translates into CASRSSGGLYNEQFF.

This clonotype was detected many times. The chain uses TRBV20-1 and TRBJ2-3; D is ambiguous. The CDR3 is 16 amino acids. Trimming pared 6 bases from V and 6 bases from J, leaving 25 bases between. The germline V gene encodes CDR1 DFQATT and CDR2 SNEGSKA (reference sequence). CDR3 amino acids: CSARALRAQSPDTQYF. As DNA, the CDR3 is TGCAGTGCGCGAGCACTCCGGGCCCAAAGTCCCGATACGCAGTATTTT.

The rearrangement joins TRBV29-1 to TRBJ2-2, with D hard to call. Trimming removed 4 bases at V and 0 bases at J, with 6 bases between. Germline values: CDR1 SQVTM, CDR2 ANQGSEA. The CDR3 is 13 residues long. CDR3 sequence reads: CSVVLSNTGELFF. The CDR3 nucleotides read TGCAGCGTTGTTTTATCGAACACCGGGGAGCTGTTTTTT.

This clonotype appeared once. DNA for the CDR3: TGTGCCAGCAGCAGACTAGCGGGGGTAGTGACGCAGTATTTT. It yields the protein CASSRLAGVVTQYF. This rearrangement joins TRBV2 to TRBJ2-3; 12 nucleotides align to TRBD2. The CDR3 is 14 amino acids. CDR1 and CDR2 (germline): SNHLY, FYNNEI. V trimming: 6 bases; J trimming: 9 bases; junction bases outside the gene matches: 7.

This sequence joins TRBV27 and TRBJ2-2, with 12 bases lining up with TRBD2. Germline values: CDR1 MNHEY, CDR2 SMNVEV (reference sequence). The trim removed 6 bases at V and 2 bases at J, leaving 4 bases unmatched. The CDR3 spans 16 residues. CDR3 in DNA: TGTGCCAGCAGACGGACTAGCGGGATTAACACCGGGGAGCTGTTTTTT. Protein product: CASRRTSGINTGELFF.

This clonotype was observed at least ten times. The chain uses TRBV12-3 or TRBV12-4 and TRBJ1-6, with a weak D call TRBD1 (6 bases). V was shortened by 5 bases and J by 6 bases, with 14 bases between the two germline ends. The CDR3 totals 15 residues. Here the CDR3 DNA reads TGTGCCAGCAGTGCGACAGGCCTTCTTAATTCACCCCTCCACTTT. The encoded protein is CASSATGLLNSPLHF.

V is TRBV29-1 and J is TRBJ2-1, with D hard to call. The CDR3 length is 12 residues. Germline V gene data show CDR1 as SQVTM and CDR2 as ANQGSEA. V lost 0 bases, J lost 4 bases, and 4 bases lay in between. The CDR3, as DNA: TGCAGCGTTGAAGAACGTTACAATGAGCAGTTCTTC. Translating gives CSVEERYNEQFF.

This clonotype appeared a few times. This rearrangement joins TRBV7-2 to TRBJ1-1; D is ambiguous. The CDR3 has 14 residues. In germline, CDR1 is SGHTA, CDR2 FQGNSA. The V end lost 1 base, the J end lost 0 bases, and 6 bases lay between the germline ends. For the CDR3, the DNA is TGTGCCAGCAGCTTAGATCTCATGAACACTGAAGCTTTCTTT. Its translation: CASSLDLMNTEAFF. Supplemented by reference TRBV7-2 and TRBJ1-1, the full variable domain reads GAGVSQSPSNKVTEKGKDVELRCDPISGHTALYWYRQSLGQGLEFLIYFQGNSAPDKSGLPSDRFSAERTGGSVSTLTIQRTQQEDSAVYLCASSLDLMNTEAFFGQGTRLTVV.

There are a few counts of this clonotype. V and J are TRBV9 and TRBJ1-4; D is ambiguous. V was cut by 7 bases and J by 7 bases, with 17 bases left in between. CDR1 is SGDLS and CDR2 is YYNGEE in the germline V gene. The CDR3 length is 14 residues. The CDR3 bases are TGTGCCAGCGGGAGACTCACCAACGGTGAAAAACTGTTTTTT. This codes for CASGRLTNGEKLFF.

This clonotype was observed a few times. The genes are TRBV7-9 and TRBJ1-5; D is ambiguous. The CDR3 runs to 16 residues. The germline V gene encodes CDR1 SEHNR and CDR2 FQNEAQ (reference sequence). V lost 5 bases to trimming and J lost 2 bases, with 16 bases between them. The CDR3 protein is CASSAEGRDRNQPQHF. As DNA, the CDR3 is TGTGCCAGCAGCGCAGAAGGAAGGGATCGCAATCAGCCCCAGCATTTT. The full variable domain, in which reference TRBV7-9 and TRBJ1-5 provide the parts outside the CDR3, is DTGVSQNPRHKITKRGQNVTFRCDPISEHNRLYWYRQTLGQGPEFLTYFQNEAQLEKSRLLSDRFSAERPKGSFSTLEIQRTEQGDSAMYLCASSAEGRDRNQPQHFGDGTRLSIL.

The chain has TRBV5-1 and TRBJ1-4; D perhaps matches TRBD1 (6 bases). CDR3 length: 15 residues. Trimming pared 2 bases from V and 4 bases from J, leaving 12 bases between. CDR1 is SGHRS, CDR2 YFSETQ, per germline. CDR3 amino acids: CASSFVRGFNEKLFF. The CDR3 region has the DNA TGCGCCAGCAGCTTCGTCAGGGGATTTAATGAAAAACTGTTTTTT.

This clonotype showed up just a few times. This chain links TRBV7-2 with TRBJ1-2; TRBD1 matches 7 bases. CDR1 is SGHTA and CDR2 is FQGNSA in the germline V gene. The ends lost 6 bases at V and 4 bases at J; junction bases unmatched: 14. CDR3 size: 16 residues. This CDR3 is CASRTTPGQRPYGYTF. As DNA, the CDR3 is TGTGCCAGCAGGACTACTCCGGGACAGAGACCCTATGGCTACACCTTC.

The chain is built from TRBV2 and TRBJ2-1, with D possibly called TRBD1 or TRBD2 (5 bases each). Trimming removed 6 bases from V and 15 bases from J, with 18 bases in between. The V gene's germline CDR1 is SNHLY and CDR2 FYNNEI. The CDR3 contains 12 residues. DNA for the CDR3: TGTGCCAGCAGGGCAGGCCGGGACCTGGGGTTCTTC. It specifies CASRAGRDLGFF.